This record looks at one T cell receptor beta chain sequence and its context. These data originate in a study of T cell changes during pregnancy in multiple sclerosis. The method was immunoSEQ multiplex PCR; TCRdb's version includes in-frame clones alone and lacks a portion of them. The table shows approximately 100,000 clones, with 75% to 95% occurring only once. The CDR3 sequence is 14 residues long. Trimming removed 3 bases from V and 3 bases from J, with 12 bases in between. Germline CDR1 and CDR2: SGHAT and FQNNGV. The input for sequencing was peripheral blood, taken in the second trimester of pregnancy. The V call is TRBV11-2, the J call TRBJ2-7, with D unclear. The sequence came from a female donor with multiple sclerosis, enrolled in a pregnancy study. The CDR3 spells CASSFQANFYEQYF. In nucleotides, the CDR3 is TGTGCCAGCAGCTTCCAAGCTAATTTCTACGAGCAGTACTTC.